This T cell receptor (beta chain) emerged from a study of control samples from healthy donors and cancer patients (dated by TCRdb to 2018 to 2021). Concerning this clone itself: The specificity of this receptor is unknown. Base qualities are missing; no much larger clone stands one base away.

Receptors were amplified or captured by the immunoSEQ multiplex PCR assay. TCRdb's version of the immuneACCESS table is confined to in-frame rearrangements and falls short of the full clone set. An unresolved V gene accounts for under half of the shortfall where checked; the remainder is of unknown origin. The sample table holds roughly 100,000 clones, of which approximately 86% were seen once. The ten largest clones represent 1.3% of the sample. The sample comprised blood. This receptor was taken from a woman in her fifties or sixties in good health.

This receptor carries the CDR3 CASSPSTGGRKLGYTF. The sequenced DNA: TGTGCCAGCAGCCCCTCCACGGGGGGAAGAAAACTTGGCTACACCTTC. The chain employs TRBV7-9 and TRBJ1-2; the D gene is perhaps TRBD1, from 5 matching bases. V lost 5 bases and J lost 7 bases; the stretch between them is 23 bases long. According to the germline V gene (reference sequence), CDR1 reads SEHNR and CDR2 reads FQNEAQ. From cysteine to phenylalanine, the CDR3 is 16 amino acids long. Left in the record is the CDR3 DNA by itself, 48 bases read in frame from the first base.